This TCR beta chain was found in a study of long-term antiretroviral therapy in people with HIV. Study as a whole: Some samples came about a decade before the 2015 immediate-ART recommendation, and these were the earliest. Study-wide findings and caveats: Transplant donor controls retained higher diversity, though diversity increased after ART. Dominance of pre-ART expanded clones persisted, fluctuating and often declining after ART.

Amounts of roughly 0.95-11 million cryopreserved PBMC were held in the samples before DNA extraction. With regard to this clone: Its antigen is still unknown.

The V end lost 7 bases, the J end lost 0 bases, and 24 bases lay between the germline ends. This CDR3 is 19 amino acids long. CDR1 SGHTA and CDR2 FQGTGA come from the germline V gene. Sequencing relied on immunoSEQ assay v3.0, run at survey level. Only in-frame clones appear in the TCRdb table, and some are missing; sequencing was by immunoSEQ multiplex PCR. The sample shows over 14,000 clones, 77% of them seen only once. The V call is TRBV7-3, the J call TRBJ1-4, with D perhaps TRBD1 (5 bases). This clonotype was sampled from a man aged 40-55 years with HIV. Here the sequenced sample was unsorted PBMCs, taken 1.3 years before starting antiretroviral therapy. The CDR3 spells CASIKRGGTHRATNEKLFF. In nucleotides, the CDR3 is TGTGCCAGCATTAAGCGGGGGGGGACGCACAGAGCAACTAATGAAAAACTGTTTTTT.